This T cell receptor beta chain was profiled in a study of T-cell memory formation after mild COVID-19. Overall study: TCR clusters mostly belonged to single donors.

Study findings and constraints: Contracting clones localized mainly to CM and EM when CD4+ and mainly to EMRA when CD8+. Several responding clones turned up in pre-infection memory, indicating that cross-reactive memory may have taken part. The study found balanced CD4/CD8 in clones contracting day 15 to 85 and a CD4+ lean in later expanders.

Concerning this clonotype itself: The target antigen is unknown.

The V and J ends lost 0 bases and 4 bases, in that order; junction bases with no gene match: 5. Germline V CDR1 and CDR2: MNHEY, SVGAGI. CDR3 size: 15 residues. TCRdb analysed the 5' RACE reads with MiXCR anew, one entry per CDR3 protein. This sample yields roughly 500,000 distinct CDR3 sequences, of which roughly 22% are seen a single time; approximately 12% belongs to the top ten. The chain combines TRBV6-5 with TRBJ1-2, with 7 positions matching TRBD1. The receptor comes from an adult woman who had mild COVID-19 (a few samples of this study predate the infection). Cell type and time point are not known. Sequences were obtained from PBMCs or a T cell subset sorted from them (not recorded which). The CDR3 DNA sequence: TGTGCCAGCAGTTACTCATCCCAGGGGGGCTATGGCTACACCTTC. Protein: CASSYSSQGGYGYTF.